Only a few counts were recorded for the clone carrying this T cell receptor (beta chain). Antigen specificity is unknown. Between the trimmed V and J ends, which lost 4 bases and 9 bases, there was a span of 8 bases. The CDR3 is made up of 11 amino acids. The germline V gene encodes CDR1 SGHDT and CDR2 YYEEEE. The data derive from a study of T cell repertoires in cytomegalovirus infection. One entry per CDR3 protein, called by TCRdb with MiXCR from the reads. The sample lists some 940,000 distinct CDR3 sequences, roughly 30% occurring once. The chain recombines TRBV5-6 with TRBJ2-1; maybe TRBD1 (5 bases). The sample in question was cultured CD8+ T cells from PBMCs, obtained from culture after CMV antigen stimulation. This receptor was identified in a human donor in good health (CMV status not recorded). Some clones in this sample may be carry-over from other donors' samples. The CDR3 protein is CASSAQGEQFF. The CDR3 bases are TGTGCCAGCAGCGCGCAGGGTGAGCAGTTCTTC.